Presented here are 23 T cell receptor beta chains from one specimen sequenced in a study. TCRdb re-called the RT-PCR reads with MiXCR, one entry per CDR3 protein. The sample has hundreds of thousands of distinct CDR3 sequences, more than 13% seen once; the top ten hold roughly 3.9%. Sequencing used memory CD4+ T cells from blood. These receptors came from a female donor in good health, serving as a healthy control.

The chain is built from TRBV20-1 and TRBJ2-3, with a weak D call TRBD2 (5 bases). The ends were cut back, 4 bases at V and 2 bases at J, with 13 bases in the middle. Germline CDR1 reads DFQATT; CDR2 reads SNEGSKA (reference sequence). The CDR3 is made up of 14 amino acids. The CDR3 DNA reads TGCAGTGCTACCCCGGGGTCTAACACAGATACGCAGTATTTT. Its translation: CSATPGSNTDTQYF.

The chain employs TRBV6-5 and TRBJ1-3; D remains ambiguous. In germline, CDR1 is MNHEY, CDR2 SVGAGI. The CDR3 runs to 16 residues. The V gene lost 6 bases and the J gene lost 4 bases, with 19 bases spanning the gap. CDR3 nucleotide sequence: TGTGCCAGCAGCCCACTAAGGGTACGGCGGGGAAACACCATATATTTT. Protein product: CASSPLRVRRGNTIYF.

This clonotype was recorded many times. The J gene is TRBJ1-4, the V gene TRBV6-5; no clear D gene. Germline V gene sequence: CDR1 MNHEY, CDR2 SVGAGI. The V gene lost 2 bases and the J gene lost 8 bases, with 9 bases spanning the gap. The CDR3 is made up of 13 amino acids. Written as DNA, the CDR3 is TGTGCCAGCAGTTACCGGCCGGGGGAAAAACTGTTTTTT. It encodes CASSYRPGEKLFF.

The sample holds many counts of this clonotype. V and J are TRBV29-1 and TRBJ2-7, with D possibly being TRBD2 (6 bases). The CDR3 totals 12 residues. V was pared by 6 bases and J by 2 bases, with 11 bases between. Germline CDR1 and CDR2: SQVTM and ANQGSEA. The CDR3 DNA reads TGCAGCGTGGGCGGGGATACCTACGAGCAGTACTTC. Residues: CSVGGDTYEQYF.

This sequence joins TRBV18 and TRBJ2-1; 7 bases map to TRBD1. The CDR3 runs to 15 residues. In germline, CDR1 is KGHSH, CDR2 LQKENI. V gave up 5 bases and J gave up 1 base; unmatched junction bases: 5. As DNA, the CDR3 is TGTGCCAGCTCATCGTTACAGGGGTCCTACAATGAGCAGTTCTTC. Translation: CASSSLQGSYNEQFF.

On this clonotype: A much bigger clone sits one base away, suggesting this may be a read error. This rearrangement joins TRBV12-3 or TRBV12-4 to TRBJ1-1; 7 bases agree with TRBD1. The CDR3 is made up of 15 amino acids. Trimming took 6 bases from V and 4 from J; bases not matched to a gene: 11. The CDR3 nucleotides read TGTGCCAGCAGCTCCAAGGGGGCTATTAGCACTGAAGCTTTCTTT. This sequence encodes CASSSKGAISTEAFF.

This chain uses TRBV27 with TRBJ2-7, with 9 bases identical to TRBD2. CDR1 and CDR2 (germline): MNHEY, SMNVEV (reference sequence). With 6 bases clipped from V and 2 bases from J, the junction kept 5 bases outside the gene matches. This CDR3 has 14 amino acids. The CDR3 DNA sequence: TGTGCCAGCAGACGACTAGCGGACCCCTACGAGCAGTACTTC. This codes for CASRRLADPYEQYF.

This clonotype occurred many times. This chain uses TRBV4-3 with TRBJ2-1; D not certain. Germline V lookup: CDR1 LGHNA, CDR2 YSLEER. The CDR3 is 15 amino acids. V was pared by 0 bases and J by 3 bases, with 9 bases between. In DNA form, the CDR3 reads TGCGCCAGCAGCCAAGAAGGCAGAGTCTACAATGAGCAGTTCTTC. Protein sequence: CASSQEGRVYNEQFF.

This clonotype has a handful of counts. This chain uses TRBV12-3 or TRBV12-4 with TRBJ1-1; unclear D gene. This CDR3 is 12 amino acids long. V gave up 7 bases and J gave up 7 bases, with 13 bases separating them. The CDR3 nucleotides are TGTGCCAGCATCGCGCGGGCAGGTGAAGCTTTCTTT. This sequence encodes CASIARAGEAFF.

The chain employs TRBV20-1 and TRBJ1-1; D unclear. The CDR3 is 15 residues long. The ends were cut back, 3 bases at V and 1 base at J, with 15 bases in the middle. Germline-derived CDR1 and CDR2 are DFQATT and SNEGSKA (reference sequence). The CDR3 DNA is TGCAGTGCTAGGACGACCCGGGCGCGGAACACTGAAGCTTTCTTT. Its protein product is CSARTTRARNTEAFF.

The chain has TRBV24-1 and TRBJ2-5; no clear D gene. The germline V gene has CDR1 KGHDR and CDR2 SFDVKD. With 2 bases removed from V and 7 bases from J, the gap between germline ends came to 10 bases. CDR3 length: 13 amino acids. The CDR3 reads CATSDSSVATQYF. CDR3 coding DNA: TGTGCCACCAGTGATTCTTCTGTCGCGACCCAGTACTTC.

This chain uses TRBV20-1 with TRBJ1-2; 9 bases are shared with TRBD1. V was clipped by 2 bases and J by 8 bases; unmatched bases: 9. The length of the CDR3 is 14 residues. Looked up from germline, CDR1 is DFQATT and CDR2 is SNEGSKA (reference sequence). This CDR3 is CSARPIGTGRGYTF. The CDR3 nucleotides read TGCAGTGCTAGACCAATAGGGACAGGGAGGGGCTACACCTTC.

Details on this clonotype: A much larger clonotype is one base distant, so this may be a read error. The conserved final phenylalanine or tryptophan is absent from the CDR3, which likely points to a read error. The rearrangement uses TRBV29-1 and TRBJ2-1, with 11 bases identical to TRBD1. Germline V gives CDR1 SQVTM, CDR2 ANQGSEA. Trimming took 6 bases from V and 7 from J; bases not matched to a gene: 8. The CDR3 loop spans 14 amino acids. CDR3 sequence: CSVILGQGANEQFY. CDR3 nucleotides: TGCAGCGTAATCCTAGGACAGGGGGCGAATGAGCAGTTCTAC.

The CDR3 here is CASSQVPGAHQPQHF. The CDR3 DNA follows: TGTGCCAGCAGCCAAGTACCGGGGGCACATCAGCCCCAGCATTTT. The chain carries TRBV3-1 and TRBJ1-5; D might be TRBD1 (6 bases). The germline gives CDR1 LGHDT, CDR2 YNNKEL (reference sequence). The CDR3 length is 15 residues. V lost 1 base and J 5 bases, leaving 12 bases between the germline ends.

The table lists this clonotype with a few counts. The chain carries TRBV29-1 and TRBJ2-7; D is possibly TRBD1 (6 bases). The CDR3 is made up of 14 amino acids. The ends were cut back, 4 bases at V and 0 bases at J, with 13 bases in the middle. From germline, CDR1 is SQVTM and CDR2 ANQGSEA. CDR3 residues: CSVGPRGYSYEQYF. Written as DNA, the CDR3 is TGCAGCGTTGGCCCTAGGGGGTACTCCTACGAGCAGTACTTC.

This clonotype was counted many times. This rearrangement joins TRBV5-1 to TRBJ2-7; no reliable D call. V lost 4 bases to trimming and J lost 2 bases, with 13 bases between them. This CDR3 is built from 14 residues. Germline CDR1 and CDR2: SGHRS and YFSETQ. CDR3 DNA sequence: TGCGCCAGCAGCCCCGAAGGGTATACCTACGAGCAGTACTTC. Amino acids: CASSPEGYTYEQYF.

This clonotype was counted a few times. The chain uses TRBV24-1 and TRBJ1-5; D not resolved. V lost 6 bases and J lost 5, with 10 bases in between. In germline, CDR1 is KGHDR, CDR2 SFDVKD. The CDR3 contains 13 residues. The CDR3 reads CATSRDSDQPQHF. The CDR3 DNA reads as TGTGCCACCAGTCGCGATTCTGATCAGCCCCAGCATTTT.

This chain links TRBV12-3 or TRBV12-4 with TRBJ2-3; D may match TRBD1 or TRBD2 (5 bases each). This CDR3 is 16 amino acids long. V shed 5 bases and J shed 8 bases, with 23 bases lying between them. CDR3 loop: CASSNDPGPGFGTQYF. The CDR3 region has the DNA TGTGCCAGCAGTAATGATCCGGGACCCGGCTTCGGTACGCAGTATTTT.

In regard to this clonotype: A read error may account for a junction end that differs from germline. The J gene is TRBJ2-5, the V gene TRBV20-1; TRBD1 matches at 10 bases. In germline, CDR1 is DFQATT, CDR2 SNEGSKA (reference sequence). The CDR3 is 15 amino acids. The CDR3 DNA sequence: TGCGGTGCTCCGGGACAGGGGAATGAGCAAGAGACCCAGTACTTC. Protein sequence: CGAPGQGNEQETQYF.

This clonotype was seen many times. The CDR3 protein is CASSLGGWEQYF. The CDR3 DNA reads as TGTGCCAGCAGTCTGGGGGGGTGGGAGCAGTACTTC. The V gene is TRBV12-3 or TRBV12-4, the J gene TRBJ2-7, with 7 bases fitting TRBD2. Germline trimming cut 5 bases from V and 7 bases from J; bases unmatched to any gene: 5. The CDR3 totals 12 residues.

This clonotype was seen only a few times. The chain combines TRBV20-1 with TRBJ1-1; D not resolved. CDR1 is DFQATT, CDR2 SNEGSKA, per germline (reference sequence). V gave up 7 bases and J gave up 0 bases, with 12 bases separating them. CDR3 size: 13 residues. The CDR3 here is CSVRQGLNTEAFF. The CDR3 DNA reads TGCAGTGTTCGACAAGGCCTGAACACTGAAGCTTTCTTT.

The V gene is TRBV6-6, the J gene TRBJ1-1; 8 positions match TRBD1. The CDR3 has 15 residues. CDR1 is MNHNY, CDR2 SVGAGI, per germline (reference sequence). V lost 6 bases to trimming and J lost 4 bases; unmatched junction nucleotides: 10. The CDR3 loop reads CASSSTRGPGTEAFF. The CDR3 DNA reads as TGTGCCAGCAGCTCCACCAGGGGGCCGGGCACTGAAGCTTTCTTT.

The V and J genes are TRBV20-1 and TRBJ2-7, with TRBD2 identical over 7 bases. CDR1 is DFQATT, CDR2 SNEGSKA, per germline (reference sequence). Germline trimming cut 5 bases from V and 6 bases from J; bases unmatched to any gene: 4. This CDR3 has 11 residues. DNA for the CDR3: TGCAGTGCTGGGGGGGAAACCGAGCAGTACTTC. It translates to CSAGGETEQYF.